The clone carrying this TCR beta chain was counted once. The target antigen is unknown. The sample is drawn from a study of OX40 agonist ivuxolimab in advanced cancers. The wider study: Dose-escalation patients' cancers were hepatocellular carcinoma, melanoma, renal cell or head and neck cancer. Of mixed ages from about 20 to 90 and averaging roughly 60 years, the group was almost 85% male.

Produced via immunoSEQ multiplex PCR; TCRdb's table is partial and in-frame only. This sample has tens of thousands of clones, with 88% found just once. The study's findings and limits: Certain nonresponding patients likewise had low normalized T-cell clonal expansion.

Autoimmune disease history or systemic immunosuppression barred patients. CDR1 and CDR2 (germline): LGHNA, YSLEER. The V end was cut by 0 bases, the J end by 5 bases, with 14 bases between. The CDR3 runs to 15 residues. The source material was CD4+ or CD8+ T cells sorted from blood, sampled in a trial of the OX40 agonist ivuxolimab. V gene TRBV4-3 combines with J gene TRBJ2-7; D assignment may be TRBD1 or TRBD2 (5 bases each). The receptor was derived from an adult with an advanced solid tumor such as melanoma, head and neck, liver or kidney cancer. Here the CDR3 DNA reads TGCGCCAGCAGCCAAGATCCCGGGACCCCCGACGAGCAGTACTTC. Translation: CASSQDPGTPDEQYF.